The clone carrying this T cell receptor beta chain was counted at least ten times. The CDR3 goes on 3 residues after the read ends, and that part is filled in from the germline J gene. V lost 6 bases and J lost 4; bases outside the gene matches: 6. CDR1 DFQATT and CDR2 SNEGSKA come from the germline V gene (reference sequence). The CDR3 extends over 13 amino acids. The assay was immunoSEQ multiplex PCR, and TCRdb's table has in-frame clones only and misses some. The profile covers roughly 40,000 clones, none occurring a single time. The data are from a study of T cell clonality in common variable immunodeficiency.

The genes are TRBV20-1 and TRBJ2-5; TRBD2 matches 9 bases. This receptor was identified in a person between 18 and 75 years old in good health. Specimen: peripheral blood mononuclear cells. The CDR3 is CSATTLAGETQYF. The sequenced CDR3 bases are TGCAGTGCCACAACACTAGCGGGAGAGACC.